Below, 2 T cell receptor beta chains from the same sample are listed, as sequenced in a study of T cell responses to AZD1222 COVID-19 vaccine. The data were produced by immunoSEQ multiplex PCR, yet TCRdb's version contains in-frame clones alone and is incomplete. The sample includes about 100,000 clones, around nine tenths of them seen just once. Sequences were derived from peripheral blood, sampled on day 0 of AZD1222 vaccination. The receptor set was obtained from an adult in good health.

This chain joins TRBV6-5 and TRBJ2-1; D perhaps matches TRBD2 (5 bases). Germline V gives CDR1 MNHEY, CDR2 SVGAGI. The CDR3 extends over 11 amino acids. Trimming shortened V by 5 bases and J by 7 bases, and 6 bases separated the two germline ends. The CDR3 DNA sequence: TGTGCCAGCAGTCGGAGGAATGAGCAGTTCTTC. This gives the protein CASSRRNEQFF.

The gene calls are TRBV7-9 and TRBJ1-4, with a tentative D call TRBD1 (5 bases). There are 13 residues in the CDR3. Germline V gives CDR1 SEHNR, CDR2 FQNEAQ (reference sequence). Trimming pared 6 bases from V and 7 bases from J, leaving 12 bases between. DNA for the CDR3: TGTGCCAGCAGTGGGGGGTTCGGTGAAAAACTGTTTTTT. Translated: CASSGGFGEKLFF.